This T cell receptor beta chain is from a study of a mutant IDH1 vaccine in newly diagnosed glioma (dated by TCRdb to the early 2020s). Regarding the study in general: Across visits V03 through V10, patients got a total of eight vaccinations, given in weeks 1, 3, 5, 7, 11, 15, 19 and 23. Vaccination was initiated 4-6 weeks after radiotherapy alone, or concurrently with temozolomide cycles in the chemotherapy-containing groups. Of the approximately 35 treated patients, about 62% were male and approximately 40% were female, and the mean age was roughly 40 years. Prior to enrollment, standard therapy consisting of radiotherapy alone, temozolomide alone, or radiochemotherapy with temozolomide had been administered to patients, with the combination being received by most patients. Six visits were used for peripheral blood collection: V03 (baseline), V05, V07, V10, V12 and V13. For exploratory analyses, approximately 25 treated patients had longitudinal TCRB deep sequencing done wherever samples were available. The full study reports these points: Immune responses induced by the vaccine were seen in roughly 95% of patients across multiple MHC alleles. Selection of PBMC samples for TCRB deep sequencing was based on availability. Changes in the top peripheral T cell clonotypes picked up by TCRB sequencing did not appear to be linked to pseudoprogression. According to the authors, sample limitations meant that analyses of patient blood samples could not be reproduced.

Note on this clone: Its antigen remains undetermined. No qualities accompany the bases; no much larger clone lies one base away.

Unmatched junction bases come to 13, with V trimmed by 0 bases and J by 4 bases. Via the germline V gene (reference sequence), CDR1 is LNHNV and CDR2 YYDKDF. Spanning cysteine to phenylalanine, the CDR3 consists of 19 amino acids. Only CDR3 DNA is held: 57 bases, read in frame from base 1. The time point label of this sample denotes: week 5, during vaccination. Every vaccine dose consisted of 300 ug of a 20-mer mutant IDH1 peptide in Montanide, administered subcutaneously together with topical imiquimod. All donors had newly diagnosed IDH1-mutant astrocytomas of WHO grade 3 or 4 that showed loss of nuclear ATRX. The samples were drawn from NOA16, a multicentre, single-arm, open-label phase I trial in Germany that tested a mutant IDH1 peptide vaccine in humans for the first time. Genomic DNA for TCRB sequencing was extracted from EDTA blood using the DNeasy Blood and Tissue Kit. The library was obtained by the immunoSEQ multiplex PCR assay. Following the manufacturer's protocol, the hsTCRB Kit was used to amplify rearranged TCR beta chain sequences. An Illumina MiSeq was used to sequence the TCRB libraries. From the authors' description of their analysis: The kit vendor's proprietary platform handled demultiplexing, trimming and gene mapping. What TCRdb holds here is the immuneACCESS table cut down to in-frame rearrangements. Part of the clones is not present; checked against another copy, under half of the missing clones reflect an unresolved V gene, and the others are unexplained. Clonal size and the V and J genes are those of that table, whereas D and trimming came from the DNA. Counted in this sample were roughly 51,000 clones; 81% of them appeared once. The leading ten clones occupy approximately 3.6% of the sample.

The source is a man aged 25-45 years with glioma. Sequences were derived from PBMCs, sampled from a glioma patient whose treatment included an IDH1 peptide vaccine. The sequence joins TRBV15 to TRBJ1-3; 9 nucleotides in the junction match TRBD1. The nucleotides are TGTGCCACCAGCAGAGATAGGACAGGGGCGAACCAGGGGGGAAACACCATATATTTT. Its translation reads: CATSRDRTGANQGGNTIYF.